This TCR beta chain was identified during a study of CD8 T cells in Susac syndrome (dated by TCRdb to about 2019). In the study overall: The study used repertoire sequencing to test whether antigen drove CD8+ T cell activation and differentiation in Susac syndrome. The clonality of the CD8+ T cell repertoire was compared across approximately 11 healthy donors, roughly 14 Susac syndrome patients and around 16 multiple sclerosis patients. Paper-wide results and their limitations: The TCR sequencing and HLA analysis was acknowledged to have included a relatively small number of individuals.

As regards this clonotype: It lacks a known antigen. No per-base quality is available; no much larger clone lies one base away.

High-throughput TCR beta sequencing profiled peripheral blood CD8+ and CD4+ T cells from healthy donors, Susac syndrome patients and multiple sclerosis patients. The multiple sclerosis controls were treatment-naive patients who had stable or active relapsing-remitting disease and met the revised McDonald criteria. Bulk CD8+ and CD4+ T cells were purified by magnetic negative isolation, while CD8+ TEMRA cells were enriched using FACS. Blood was collected in EDTA tubes and processed within 24 hours, with PBMCs isolated through density gradient centrifugation. PBMCs destined for TCR sequencing were cryopreserved in liquid nitrogen and later thawed in a 37 °C water bath. The sorted or isolated CD4+, CD8+ and CD8+ TEMRA cells had a purity of 90% or higher. The CDR3, from cysteine to phenylalanine, totals 14 residues. Just CDR3 DNA is preserved here, 42 bases in frame from base 1. From the germline V gene (reference sequence), CDR1 is MNHEY and CDR2 is SMNVEV. Between the V and J ends, shortened by 5 bases and 5 bases respectively, the junction contains 15 bases.

RNA was extracted with the RNeasy kit and about 0.5 to 1 ug was reverse transcribed using random hexamers. TCR beta CDR3 regions were amplified with the immunoSEQ multiplex PCR assay covering 54 Vbeta and 13 Jbeta segments. Bias from PCR amplification was corrected by using a synthetic template baseline for primer optimization and for computational correction. Per the source publication's procedure: Reads were annotated to V, D and J genes according to IMGT and were analyzed with immunoSEQ Analyzer, with only productive sequences retained. Clonality was computed as one minus Shannon entropy normalized by log2 of the number of productive unique sequences. For each patient and control, public and private clones were evaluated within the 100 most prevalent clones. Susac-specific clones were defined as absent from healthy and MS cohorts, over a thousand published viral clones and other ImmuneACCESS disease sequences. The raw public data were reprocessed by TCRdb itself: fastp quality trimming at Q25, MiXCR clonotype calling, in-frame beta chains only. Identical CDR3 proteins give one entry, which carries the most common genes and DNA. TCRdb, rather than the study authors, made the V and J calls. Here the sample has about 150,000 distinct CDR3 sequences; just under 95% occur a single time. The ten most abundant clones make up 0.2% to 0.25% of the sample.

The sample was CD8+ T cells from PBMCs. The rearrangement joined TRBV27 to TRBJ2-5; D gene: possibly TRBD1, on 5 matching bases. This TCR was sampled from a human donor with multiple sclerosis. The nucleotide sequence is given as TGTGCCAGCAGTCACCTAGGGGCCCCGGAGACCCAGTACTTC. Its translation is CASSHLGAPETQYF.